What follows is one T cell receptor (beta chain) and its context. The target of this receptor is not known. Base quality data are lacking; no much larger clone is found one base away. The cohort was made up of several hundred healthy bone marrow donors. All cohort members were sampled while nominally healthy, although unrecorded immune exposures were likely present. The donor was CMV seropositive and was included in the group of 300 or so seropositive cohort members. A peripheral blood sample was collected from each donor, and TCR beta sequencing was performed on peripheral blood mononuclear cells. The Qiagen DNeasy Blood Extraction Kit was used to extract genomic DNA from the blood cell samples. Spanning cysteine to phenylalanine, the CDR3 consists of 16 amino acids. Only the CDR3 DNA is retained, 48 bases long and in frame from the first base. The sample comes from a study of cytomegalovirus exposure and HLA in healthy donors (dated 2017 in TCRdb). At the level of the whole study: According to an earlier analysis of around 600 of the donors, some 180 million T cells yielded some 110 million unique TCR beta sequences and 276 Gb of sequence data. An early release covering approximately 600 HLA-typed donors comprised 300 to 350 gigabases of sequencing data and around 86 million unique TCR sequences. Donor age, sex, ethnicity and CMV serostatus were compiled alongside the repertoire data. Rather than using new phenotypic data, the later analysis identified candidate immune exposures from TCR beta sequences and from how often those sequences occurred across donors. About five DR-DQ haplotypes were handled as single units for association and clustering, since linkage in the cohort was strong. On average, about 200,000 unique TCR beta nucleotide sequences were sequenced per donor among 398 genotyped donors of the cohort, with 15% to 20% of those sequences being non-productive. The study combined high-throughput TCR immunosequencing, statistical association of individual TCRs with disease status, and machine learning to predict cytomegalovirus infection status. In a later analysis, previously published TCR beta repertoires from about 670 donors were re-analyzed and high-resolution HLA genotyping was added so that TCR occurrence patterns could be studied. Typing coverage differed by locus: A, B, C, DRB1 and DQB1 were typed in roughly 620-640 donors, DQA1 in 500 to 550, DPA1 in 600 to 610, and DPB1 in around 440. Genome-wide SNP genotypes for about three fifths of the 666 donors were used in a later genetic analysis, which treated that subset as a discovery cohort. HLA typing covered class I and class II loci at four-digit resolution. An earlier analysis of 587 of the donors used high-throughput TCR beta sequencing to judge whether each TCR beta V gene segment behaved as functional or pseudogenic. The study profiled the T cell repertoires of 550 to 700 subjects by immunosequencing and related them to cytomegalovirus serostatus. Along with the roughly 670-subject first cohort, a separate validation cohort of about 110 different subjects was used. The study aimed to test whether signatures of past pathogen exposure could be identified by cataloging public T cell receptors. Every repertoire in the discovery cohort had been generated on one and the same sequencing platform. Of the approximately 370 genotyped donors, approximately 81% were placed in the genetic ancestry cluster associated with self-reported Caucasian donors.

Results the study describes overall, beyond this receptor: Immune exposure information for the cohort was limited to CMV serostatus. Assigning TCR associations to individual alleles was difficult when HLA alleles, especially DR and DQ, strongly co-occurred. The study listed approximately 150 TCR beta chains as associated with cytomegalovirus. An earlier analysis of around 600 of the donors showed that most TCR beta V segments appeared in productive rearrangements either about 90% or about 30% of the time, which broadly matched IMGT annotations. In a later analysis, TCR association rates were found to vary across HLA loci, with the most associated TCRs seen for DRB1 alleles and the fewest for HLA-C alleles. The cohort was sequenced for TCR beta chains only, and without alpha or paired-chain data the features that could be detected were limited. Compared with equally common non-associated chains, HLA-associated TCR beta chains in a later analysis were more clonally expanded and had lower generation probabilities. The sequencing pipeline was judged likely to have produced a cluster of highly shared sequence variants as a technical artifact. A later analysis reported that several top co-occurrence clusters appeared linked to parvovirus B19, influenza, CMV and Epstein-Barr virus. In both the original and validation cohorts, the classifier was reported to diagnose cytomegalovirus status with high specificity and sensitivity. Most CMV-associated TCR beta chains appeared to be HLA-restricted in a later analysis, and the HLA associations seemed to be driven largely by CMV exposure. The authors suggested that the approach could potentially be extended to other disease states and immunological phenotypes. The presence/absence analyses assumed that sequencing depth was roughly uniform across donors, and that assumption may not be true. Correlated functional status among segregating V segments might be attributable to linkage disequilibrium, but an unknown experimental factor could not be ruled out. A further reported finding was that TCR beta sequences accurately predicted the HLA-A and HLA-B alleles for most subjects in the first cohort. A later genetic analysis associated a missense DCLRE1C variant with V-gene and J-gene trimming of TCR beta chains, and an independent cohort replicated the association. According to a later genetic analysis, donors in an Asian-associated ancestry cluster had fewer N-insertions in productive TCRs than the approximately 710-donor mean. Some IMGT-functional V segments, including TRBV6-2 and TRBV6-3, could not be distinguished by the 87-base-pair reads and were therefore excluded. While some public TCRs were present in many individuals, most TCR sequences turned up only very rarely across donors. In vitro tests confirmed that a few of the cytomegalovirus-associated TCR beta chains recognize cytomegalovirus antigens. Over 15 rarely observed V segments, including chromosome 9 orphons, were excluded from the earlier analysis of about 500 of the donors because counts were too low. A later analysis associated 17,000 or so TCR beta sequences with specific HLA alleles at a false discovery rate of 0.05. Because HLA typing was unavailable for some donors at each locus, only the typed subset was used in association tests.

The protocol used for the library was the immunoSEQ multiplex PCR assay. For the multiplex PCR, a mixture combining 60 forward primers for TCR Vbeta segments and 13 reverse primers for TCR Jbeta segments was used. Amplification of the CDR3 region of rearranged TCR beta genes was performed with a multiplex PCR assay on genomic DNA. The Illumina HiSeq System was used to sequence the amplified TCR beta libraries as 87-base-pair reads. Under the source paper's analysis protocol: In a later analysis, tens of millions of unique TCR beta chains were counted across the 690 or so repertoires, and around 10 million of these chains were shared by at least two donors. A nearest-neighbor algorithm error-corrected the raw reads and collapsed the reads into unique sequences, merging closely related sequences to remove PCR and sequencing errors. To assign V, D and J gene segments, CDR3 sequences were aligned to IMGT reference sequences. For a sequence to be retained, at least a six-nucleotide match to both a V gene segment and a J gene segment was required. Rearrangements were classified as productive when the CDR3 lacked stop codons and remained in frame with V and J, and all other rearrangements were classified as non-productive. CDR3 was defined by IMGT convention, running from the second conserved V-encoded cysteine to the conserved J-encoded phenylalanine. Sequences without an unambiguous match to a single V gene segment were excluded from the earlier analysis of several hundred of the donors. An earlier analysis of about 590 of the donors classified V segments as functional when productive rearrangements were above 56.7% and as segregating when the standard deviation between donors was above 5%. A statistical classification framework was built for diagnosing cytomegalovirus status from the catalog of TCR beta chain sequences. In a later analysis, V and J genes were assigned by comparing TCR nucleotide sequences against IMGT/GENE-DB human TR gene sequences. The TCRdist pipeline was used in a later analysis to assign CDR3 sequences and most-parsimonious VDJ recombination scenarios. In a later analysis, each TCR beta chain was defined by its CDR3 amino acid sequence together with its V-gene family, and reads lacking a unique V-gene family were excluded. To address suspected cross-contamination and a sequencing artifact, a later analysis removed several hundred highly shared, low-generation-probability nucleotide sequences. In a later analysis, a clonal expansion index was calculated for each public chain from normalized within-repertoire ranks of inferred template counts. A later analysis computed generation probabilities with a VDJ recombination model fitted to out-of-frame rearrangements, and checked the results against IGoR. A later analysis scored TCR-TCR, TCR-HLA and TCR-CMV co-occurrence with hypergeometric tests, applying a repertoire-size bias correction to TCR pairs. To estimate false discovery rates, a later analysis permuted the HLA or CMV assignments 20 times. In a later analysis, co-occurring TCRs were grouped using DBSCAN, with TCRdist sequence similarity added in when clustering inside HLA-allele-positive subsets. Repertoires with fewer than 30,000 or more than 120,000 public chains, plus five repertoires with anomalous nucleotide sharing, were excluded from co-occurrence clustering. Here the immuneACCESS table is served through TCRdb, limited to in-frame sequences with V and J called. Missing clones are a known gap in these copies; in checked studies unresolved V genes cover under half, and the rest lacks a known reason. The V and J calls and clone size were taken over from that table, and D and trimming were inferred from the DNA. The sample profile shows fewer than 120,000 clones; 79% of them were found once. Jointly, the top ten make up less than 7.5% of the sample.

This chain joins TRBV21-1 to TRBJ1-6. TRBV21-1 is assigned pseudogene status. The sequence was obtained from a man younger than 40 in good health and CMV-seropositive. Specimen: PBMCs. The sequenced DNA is TGTGCCAGCAGCATGGGAGGGGCCTCCTATAATTCACCCCTCCACTTT. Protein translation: CASSMGGASYNSPLHF.